One and the same sample provided the 5 T cell receptor beta chains below, sequenced in a study of T-cell reconstitution after alpha-beta-depleted transplantation in children. Unique molecular identifiers were used in preparing the TCRbeta library. TCRdb recomputed calls from the PCR reads with MiXCR, one row per CDR3 protein. Of 700,000 to 950,000 distinct CDR3 sequences listed, about 15% are singletons. The sequences come from PBMCs, mostly from graft donor cells, collected 360 days after TCRalphabeta/CD19-depleted stem cell transplant. The origin of the receptors is a male patient between 10 and 17 years old who had a stem cell transplant for acute lymphoblastic leukemia, so the T cells may come from the graft donor.

The chain uses TRBV30 and TRBJ1-1; 7 positions agree with TRBD1. CDR3 length equals 17 residues. In germline, CDR1 is GTSNPN, CDR2 SVGIG (reference sequence). With V trimmed by 4 bases and J by 1 base, 15 bases remained unmatched. The CDR3 DNA is TGTGCCTGGACGGGGCCCTGGAAGACAGGGAGGAACACTGAAGCTTTCTTT. This gives the protein CAWTGPWKTGRNTEAFF. Drawing the rest from reference TRBV30 and TRBJ1-1, the complete variable domain is SQTIHQWPATLVQPVGSPLSLECTVEGTSNPNLYWYRQAAGRGLQLLFYSVGIGQISSEVPQNLSASRPQDRQFILSSKKLLLSDSGFYLCAWTGPWKTGRNTEAFFGQGTRLTVV.

This clonotype was counted at least ten times. At one boundary the junction diverges from the germline segment, which might be a read error. This chain joins TRBV5-1 and TRBJ2-3; no definite D call. This CDR3 contains 12 residues. CDR1 is SGHRS, CDR2 YFSETQ, per germline. CDR3 DNA: TGTGCCAGCAGTTTACCCCCAGATACGCAGTATTTT. Translation gives CASSLPPDTQYF.

The chain combines TRBV19 with TRBJ1-1; tentatively, D is TRBD1 (5 bases). Trimming pared 2 bases from V and 5 bases from J, leaving 9 bases between. CDR3 length: 13 amino acids. Germline CDR1 is LNHDA and CDR2 is SQIVND (reference sequence). The CDR3 spells CASSINGGTEAFF. CDR3 nucleotide sequence: TGTGCCAGTAGTATAAATGGGGGGACTGAAGCTTTCTTT.

This clonotype has just one count. The genes are TRBV12-3 or TRBV12-4 and TRBJ2-1, with TRBD2 identical over 16 bases. V dropped 7 bases and J dropped 9; count of bases not matched to a gene: 6. CDR3 length: 15 residues. CDR3: CASTPGLAGGGEQFF. The CDR3 DNA sequence: TGTGCCAGCACCCCGGGACTAGCGGGAGGGGGTGAGCAGTTCTTC.

The gene calls are TRBV12-3 or TRBV12-4 and TRBJ2-5; 9 bases align to TRBD1. This CDR3 has 16 residues. The junction had 9 bases not matched to a gene; V was cut back by 3 bases and J by 4 bases. The CDR3 DNA follows: TGTGCCAGCAGTTTGACCCACAGGGGGCCGGGAGAGACCCAGTACTTC. Its protein is CASSLTHRGPGETQYF.